One sample yielded the 10 T cell receptor beta chains listed below, sequenced in a study of blood T cells in healthy people across ages. Together with a sample-barcoded 5' primer, a J-beta primer mix was included in a second PCR lasting about 6 to 11 cycles. TCRdb used MiXCR to reprocess the 5' RACE reads, holding one entry per CDR3 protein. The sample lists about 800,000 distinct CDR3 sequences; just under 25% were seen once. The same sample was also used in a study of T cells of mothers and their children.

Source material: blood. Receptors originate from a boy aged 10-17 years in good health.

V and J are TRBV20-1 and TRBJ2-5; 7 bases match TRBD1. Matching the DNA end better, TRBJ2-7 makes the J call doubtful. Germline V gene data show CDR1 as DFQATT and CDR2 as SNEGSKA (reference sequence). This CDR3 region has 11 residues. CDR3 nucleotides: TGCATCGGACAGGCCGGGGACGAGCAGTACTTC. This sequence encodes CIGQAGDEQYF.

The gene calls are TRBV6-5 and TRBJ1-5, with a possible D match to TRBD1 (6 bases). Germline V lookup: CDR1 MNHEY, CDR2 SVGAGI. V was clipped by 4 bases and J by 2 bases, with 18 bases between them. The CDR3 spans 17 residues. DNA of the CDR3: TGTGCCAGCAGTTTAACCACAGGGTATCCAGGCAATCAGCCCCAGCATTTT. Protein sequence: CASSLTTGYPGNQPQHF.

V is TRBV27 and J is TRBJ1-5; no clear D gene. V was cut by 1 base and J by 4 bases, with 5 bases left in between. Germline CDR1 reads MNHEY; CDR2 reads SMNVEV (reference sequence). The CDR3 is made up of 13 amino acids. The CDR3 bases are TGTGCCAGCAGTTTATGGGAAAATCAGCCCCAGCATTTT. Protein sequence: CASSLWENQPQHF.

The CDR3 DNA follows: TGTGCCAGCCAACAAGTTGGAAGGACAGATGAAAAACTGTTTTTT. Its protein product is CASQQVGRTDEKLFF. The chain employs TRBV3-1 and TRBJ1-4; TRBD1 might be the D (6 bases). Trimming shortened V by 8 bases and J by 6 bases, and 19 bases separated the two germline ends. This CDR3 contains 15 residues. CDR1 and CDR2 (germline): LGHDT, YNNKEL (reference sequence).

The chain is built from TRBV6-5 and TRBJ1-2, with 8 bases matching TRBD1. The CDR3 runs 15 residues. Germline CDR1 is MNHEY and CDR2 is SVGAGI. V dropped 2 bases and J dropped 5; count of bases not matched to a gene: 7. The CDR3 loop is CASSYIPGGGYGYTF. CDR3 DNA sequence: TGTGCCAGCAGTTACATCCCAGGGGGCGGGTATGGCTACACCTTC.

The V and J genes are TRBV18 and TRBJ2-5; the D is unclear. Germline values: CDR1 KGHSH, CDR2 LQKENI. V lost 2 bases to trimming and J lost 5 bases, with 12 bases between them. The length of the CDR3 is 14 residues. The CDR3 DNA is TGTGCCAGCTCACCATTGCAGGAGTTGGAGACCCAGTACTTC. It specifies CASSPLQELETQYF.

The chain is built from TRBV2 and TRBJ2-3; perhaps TRBD2 as D (6 bases). The CDR3 extends over 14 amino acids. Germline V gene data show CDR1 as SNHLY and CDR2 as FYNNEI. V lost 5 bases and J lost 0, with 9 bases in between. Written as DNA, the CDR3 is TGTGCCAGCAGTTGGGGGACTAGCACAGATACGCAGTATTTT. This translates into CASSWGTSTDTQYF.

This clonotype was picked up many times. The chain couples TRBV7-2 to TRBJ2-7, with D perhaps TRBD1 (5 bases). The ends were cut back, 6 bases at V and 3 bases at J, with 6 bases in the middle. Germline CDR1 and CDR2: SGHTA and FQGNSA. The CDR3 extends over 11 amino acids. The CDR3 protein is CASSDSYEQYF. CDR3 sequence (DNA): TGTGCCAGCAGTGACAGCTACGAGCAGTACTTC.

The chain carries TRBV28 and TRBJ2-7, with D hard to call. The ends were cut back, 5 bases at V and 1 base at J, with 15 bases in the middle. Germline V gene lookup returns CDR1 MDHEN and CDR2 SYDVKM. This CDR3 region has 15 residues. The chain's CDR3 is CASSPPRTTSYEQYF. The CDR3 DNA is TGTGCCAGCAGTCCTCCCCGGACGACATCCTACGAGCAGTACTTC.

This chain links TRBV27 with TRBJ2-5, with D possibly matching TRBD2 (6 bases). V dropped 2 bases and J dropped 4 bases, with 11 bases sitting between them. CDR3 size: 14 residues. Germline assignment: CDR1 MNHEY and CDR2 SMNVEV (reference sequence). The DNA of the CDR3 is TGTGCCAGCAGTTTAGTCGGGGGAACAGAGACCCAGTACTTC. Translating gives CASSLVGGTETQYF.